The 20 T cell receptor beta chains in this list originate from one sample, sequenced in a study of blood T cell repertoires in COVID-19. TCRdb's table, derived via immunoSEQ multiplex PCR, lists solely in-frame clones and lacks some. The sample holds some 250,000 clones, over 75% seen once. The sequenced sample was peripheral blood. The receptors stem from a woman younger than 45 with acute or convalescent COVID-19.

The chain couples TRBV6-1 to TRBJ2-7; TRBD2 matches 7 bases. Trimming took 0 bases from V and 7 from J; bases not matched to a gene: 9. CDR3 size: 15 residues. Germline V gene sequence: CDR1 MNHNS, CDR2 SASEGT. The CDR3 reads CASSEAGAGVGEQYF. CDR3 in DNA: TGTGCCAGCAGTGAAGCAGGTGCGGGAGTCGGGGAGCAGTACTTC.

The genes are TRBV7-9 and TRBJ1-4, with 12 positions matching TRBD1. The junction had 7 bases not matched to a gene; V was cut back by 5 bases and J by 6 bases. The CDR3 length is 16 residues. Germline V CDR1 and CDR2: SEHNR, FQNEAQ (reference sequence). The CDR3, as DNA: TGTGCCAGCAGCAACGGGACAGGGGGCGTTTATGAAAAACTGTTTTTT. Residues: CASSNGTGGVYEKLFF.

The chain employs TRBV1 and TRBJ2-2; TRBD2, the table's D call, was not compared with the DNA. TRBV1 corresponds to a pseudogene. This CDR3 comprises 14 residues. The CDR3 spells CTSSQGGGAGELFF. CDR3 in DNA: TGCACCAGCAGCCAAGGTGGGGGGGCCGGGGAGCTGTTTTTT.

This clone has a single count. J is TRBJ1-2 and V is TRBV7-2; D possibly corresponds to TRBD1 (5 bases). The V end lost 5 bases, the J end lost 5 bases, and 12 bases lay between the germline ends. In germline, CDR1 is SGHTA, CDR2 FQGNSA. CDR3 length equals 13 residues. CDR3 DNA: TGTGCCAGCAGCGCGGACATTTGGTATGGCTACACCTTC. Its translation: CASSADIWYGYTF.

The V gene is TRBV20-1, the J gene TRBJ1-1, with TRBD1 matching 9 bases. The junction had 6 bases not matched to a gene; V was cut back by 6 bases and J by 10 bases. Germline lookup yields CDR1 DFQATT and CDR2 SNEGSKA (reference sequence). The CDR3 is 11 amino acids. The CDR3 DNA sequence: TGCAGTGCGCCCACAGGGGGCGTAGCTTTCTTT. The encoded protein is CSAPTGGVAFF.

The chain recombines TRBV5-1 with TRBJ2-1; D ambiguous. The germline gives CDR1 SGHRS, CDR2 YFSETQ. The germline V and J ends were trimmed by 3 bases and 2 bases, with 6 bases remaining between them. This CDR3 region has 13 residues. CDR3 in DNA: TGCGCCAGCAGCTCACTCGCCTACAATGAGCAGTTCTTC. Amino acids: CASSSLAYNEQFF. The full variable domain, its missing parts supplied by reference TRBV5-1 and TRBJ2-1, is KAGVTQTPRYLIKTRGQQVTLSCSPISGHRSVSWYQQTPGQGLQFLFEYFSETQRNKGNFPGRFSGRQFSNSRSEMNVSTLELGDSALYLCASSSLAYNEQFFGPGTRLTVL.

The chain joins TRBV2 to TRBJ2-7; 7 nucleotides line up with TRBD2. The CDR3 has 15 residues. Trimming took 5 bases from V and 0 from J; bases not matched to a gene: 7. Germline V CDR1 and CDR2: SNHLY, FYNNEI. The CDR3 loop is CASSPSGLSSYEQYF. The CDR3 DNA sequence: TGTGCCAGCAGTCCTAGCGGATTAAGCTCCTACGAGCAGTACTTC.

In DNA form, the CDR3 reads TGTGCCAGCAGTTTCCAGGTCAAGAGGGGGAATGAGCAGTTCTTC. This gives the protein CASSFQVKRGNEQFF. The V and J genes are TRBV27 and TRBJ2-1; possible D gene TRBD1, 6 bases. Germline loops: CDR1 MNHEY, CDR2 SMNVEV (reference sequence). Trimming shortened V by 3 bases and J by 7 bases, and 16 bases separated the two germline ends. This CDR3 has 15 residues.

This sequence joins TRBV4-3 and TRBJ2-5; a weak D match, TRBD1 (5 bases). Germline V gives CDR1 LGHNA, CDR2 YSLEER. This CDR3 is built from 17 residues. The V end was cut by 1 base, the J end by 4 bases, with 19 bases between. In DNA, the CDR3 is TGCGCCAGCAGCCAAGGTAGTTCAGGGTCCTTCCCAGAGACCCAGTACTTC. Translated, it gives CASSQGSSGSFPETQYF.

The genes are TRBV9 and TRBJ2-7, with D unclear. The CDR3 totals 14 residues. V lost 3 bases, J lost 1 base, and 11 bases lay in between. Per germline, CDR1 SGDLS and CDR2 YYNGEE. The CDR3 is CASSGLVDSYEQYF. The CDR3 nucleotides are TGTGCCAGCAGCGGGCTAGTTGATTCCTACGAGCAGTACTTC.

The V and J genes are TRBV5-1 and TRBJ1-2; TRBD1 matches 7 bases. CDR3 length: 13 amino acids. J was trimmed by 6 bases and V by 6 bases; bases with no gene match: 8. Germline V gene sequence: CDR1 SGHRS, CDR2 YFSETQ. The chain's CDR3 is CASTPHTGDGYTF. The CDR3, as DNA: TGCGCCAGCACGCCTCATACAGGGGATGGCTACACCTTC.

The CDR3 DNA is TGTGCCAGTAGTATGGGGGCGAACACTGAAGCTTTCTTT. It is translated as CASSMGANTEAFF. The gene calls are TRBV19 and TRBJ1-1; D might be TRBD1 (6 bases). The CDR3 consists of 13 residues. Germline CDR1 and CDR2: LNHDA and SQIVND (reference sequence). The V and J ends lost 3 bases and 1 base respectively, with 6 bases between them.

The chain has TRBV19 and TRBJ1-6; tentatively, D is TRBD1 (5 bases). V was shortened by 7 bases and J by 13 bases, with 29 bases between the two germline ends. The CDR3 has 17 residues. From germline, CDR1 is LNHDA and CDR2 SQIVND (reference sequence). The CDR3 sequence is CASTTPDPGMNWSPLHF. The CDR3, as DNA: TGTGCCAGTACAACACCAGATCCAGGGATGAACTGGAGTCCCCTCCACTTT.

The rearrangement uses TRBV27 and TRBJ2-7; 10 nucleotides agree with TRBD2. The CDR3 is made up of 12 amino acids. CDR1 is MNHEY, CDR2 SMNVEV, per germline (reference sequence). Trimming at V came to 5 bases and at J to 10 bases, leaving 5 bases not matched to a gene. The CDR3 sequence: CASSPGTSVQYF. The CDR3 DNA sequence: TGTGCCAGCAGTCCAGGGACTAGCGTTCAGTACTTC.

The V gene is TRBV12-5, the J gene TRBJ2-7; D may be TRBD1 (5 bases). CDR1 and CDR2 from the germline V gene are LGHNT and FRNRAP. Trimming took 5 bases from V and 3 from J, leaving 14 bases between them. The CDR3 has 14 amino acids. The CDR3 loop is CASGDSLWIYEQYF. The CDR3 DNA follows: TGTGCTAGTGGTGACAGTCTGTGGATCTACGAGCAGTACTTC.

This chain joins TRBV18 and TRBJ1-1; 9 nucleotides match TRBD1. V lost 5 bases and J lost 4; bases outside the gene matches: 5. The CDR3 length is 14 residues. CDR1 is KGHSH and CDR2 is LQKENI in the germline V gene. This CDR3 is CASSSGQGTTEAFF. Written as DNA, the CDR3 is TGTGCCAGCTCATCCGGACAGGGGACCACTGAAGCTTTCTTT.

This sequence joins TRBV11-2 and TRBJ2-1; no reliable D call. This CDR3 spans 14 amino acids. Germline V gene data show CDR1 as SGHAT and CDR2 as FQNNGV. V gave up 5 bases and J gave up 0 bases, with 8 bases separating them. The CDR3 spells CASSITGSYNEQFF. For the CDR3, the DNA is TGTGCCAGCAGCATAACGGGCTCCTACAATGAGCAGTTCTTC.

The chain recombines TRBV11-2 with TRBJ2-5; D is perhaps TRBD2 (6 bases). Trimming took 5 bases from V and 5 from J, leaving 30 bases between them. The CDR3 runs to 19 residues. Per germline, CDR1 SGHAT and CDR2 FQNNGV. CDR3 sequence: CASSPGKLIAQEGPETQYF. For the CDR3, the DNA is TGTGCCAGCAGCCCTGGAAAGTTAATTGCCCAGGAGGGCCCGGAGACCCAGTACTTC.

The chain employs TRBV13 and TRBJ2-7; D possibly corresponds to TRBD2 (6 bases). Germline V CDR1 and CDR2: PRHDT, FYEKMQ (reference sequence). This CDR3 contains 15 residues. Trimming left V 3 bases short and J 2 bases short, with 14 bases between. CDR3 loop: CASSLGGKGAYEQYF. The CDR3 DNA is TGTGCCAGCAGCTTGGGCGGGAAGGGAGCCTACGAGCAGTACTTC. Using reference TRBV13 and TRBJ2-7 for the parts outside the CDR3, the full variable domain is AAGVIQSPRHLIKEKRETATLKCYPIPRHDTVYWYQQGPGQDPQFLISFYEKMQSDKGSIPDRFSAQQFSDYHSELNMSSLELGDSALYFCASSLGGKGAYEQYFGPGTRLTVT.

The chain has TRBV14 and TRBJ2-1; a weak D match, TRBD2 (7 bases). CDR1 is SGHDN and CDR2 is FVKESK in the germline V gene. Trimming removed 4 bases from V and 4 bases from J, with 17 bases in between. This CDR3 is built from 16 residues. CDR3: CASSPKTAGQYNEQFF. The CDR3 nucleotides are TGTGCCAGCAGCCCCAAGACAGCGGGACAATACAATGAGCAGTTCTTC.